The 13 T cell receptor beta chains below come from one sample, sequenced in a study of response to subunit inactivated influenza vaccine listed by TCRdb under 2018. Libraries came from RT-PCR. The sequencer listed for this sample is Illumina HiSeq 2500. TCRdb reran the public reads through fastp at Q25 and MiXCR, keeping productive beta chains. Rows are combined by CDR3 protein, so each entry shows the most common genes and DNA. The table for this sample lists roughly 550,000 distinct CDR3 sequences; around 25% of them were counted only once. 2.5% to 3.5% of the sample rests with the top ten. The sample was also linked to a second study, of T cells expressing NK-cell markers. The second publication reports: The TCR beta cDNA libraries were made using 5'RACE template switching, a step that added both a universal primer site and unique molecular identifiers.

The source was CD4+ T cells sorted from PBMCs, collected 12 days after vaccination. These TCRs come from a man between 45 and 60 years old who received an inactivated influenza vaccine. Donor details come from another sample of the same person, matched by shared clones.

This clonotype was seen many times. The chain couples TRBV5-5 to TRBJ2-1; D is tentatively TRBD1 or TRBD2 (5 bases each). V was clipped by 8 bases and J by 2 bases, with 14 bases between them. Looked up from germline, CDR1 is SGHKS and CDR2 is YYEKEE (reference sequence). The CDR3 contains 14 residues. CDR3 sequence reads: CASYSGQTYNEQFF. The DNA for the CDR3 is TGTGCCAGTTACTCGGGGCAGACCTACAATGAGCAGTTCTTC.

This clonotype was seen a few times. The chain links TRBV7-9 to TRBJ2-1; the match to TRBD1 covers 9 bases. Germline V gives CDR1 SEHNR, CDR2 FQNEAQ (reference sequence). CDR3 size: 18 residues. V was clipped by 5 bases and J by 1 base; unmatched bases: 12. CDR3 sequence reads: CASSPTGGALRSYNEQFF. CDR3 DNA: TGTGCCAGCAGCCCCACAGGGGGCGCGCTACGGTCCTACAATGAGCAGTTCTTC.

This clonotype was detected ten times or more. The chain is built from TRBV5-1 and TRBJ1-1, with D tentatively TRBD1 (6 bases). The CDR3 contains 15 residues. Germline-derived CDR1 and CDR2 are SGHRS and YFSETQ. The ends were cut back, 1 base at V and 5 bases at J, with 15 bases in the middle. CDR3 nucleotides: TGCGCCAGCAGCTTGAAGGCCAGGGGAAAGACTGAAGCTTTCTTT. Residues: CASSLKARGKTEAFF.

This clonotype was found a few times. One end of the junction varies from germline; a read error may be responsible. J is TRBJ2-5 and V is TRBV24-1; 14 bases match TRBD2. Germline values: CDR1 KGHDR, CDR2 SFDVKD. This CDR3 has 18 amino acids. Written as DNA, the CDR3 is TGTGCCACCAGTGATCCATGGACTAGCGGGAGGTTCTACGAGACCCTGTACTTC. As protein: CATSDPWTSGRFYETLYF.

The chain recombines TRBV11-2 with TRBJ2-1; weak D call: TRBD2 (6 bases). The length of the CDR3 is 15 residues. CDR1 and CDR2 from the germline V gene are SGHAT and FQNNGV. Trimming cost V 1 base and J 3 bases, with 10 bases left between them. The DNA of the CDR3 is TGTGCCAGCAGCTTAGCGGGACTTCTCTACAATGAGCAGTTCTTC. Encoded protein: CASSLAGLLYNEQFF.

The rearrangement joins TRBV4-3 to TRBJ2-5; D possibly uses TRBD1 or TRBD2 (5 bases each). Germline V gives CDR1 LGHNA, CDR2 YSLEER. V was trimmed by 4 bases and J by 0 bases, leaving 12 bases between them. The CDR3 is 15 amino acids. CDR3 residues: CASSRETDYQETQYF. CDR3 DNA: TGCGCCAGCAGCCGGGAGACAGATTACCAAGAGACCCAGTACTTC.

The rearrangement links TRBV7-6 to TRBJ1-4, with 7 bases identical to TRBD1. The ends lost 5 bases at V and 3 bases at J; junction bases unmatched: 6. The CDR3 runs 15 residues. Germline V gives CDR1 SGHVS, CDR2 FNYEAQ. CDR3 in DNA: TGTGCCAGCAGCAGCAAGGGACAGCCTAATGAAAAACTGTTTTTT. It codes for CASSSKGQPNEKLFF.

The chain links TRBV7-2 to TRBJ2-2; 8 bases agree with TRBD1. V lost 1 base to trimming and J lost 5 bases; unmatched junction nucleotides: 6. In germline, CDR1 is SGHTA, CDR2 FQGNSA. The CDR3 extends over 16 amino acids. The CDR3 nucleotides are TGTGCCAGCAGCTTAGATCAGGGGGCGCTGACCGGGGAGCTGTTTTTT. Translated, it gives CASSLDQGALTGELFF.

The gene calls are TRBV5-6 and TRBJ2-2, with 12 bases that match TRBD2. The CDR3 loop spans 17 amino acids. The trim removed 1 base at V and 5 bases at J, leaving 6 bases unmatched. CDR1 and CDR2 from the germline V gene are SGHDT and YYEEEE. In DNA form, the CDR3 reads TGTGCCAGCAGCTTGAGTTGGACTAGCGGGATTACCGGGGAGCTGTTTTTT. Translated, it gives CASSLSWTSGITGELFF.

This clonotype was seen a few times. The genes are TRBV20-1 and TRBJ2-2; D is unresolved. The CDR3 has 16 amino acids. The ends were cut back, 0 bases at V and 0 bases at J, with 11 bases in the middle. Germline V gives CDR1 DFQATT, CDR2 SNEGSKA (reference sequence). Written as DNA, the CDR3 is TGCAGTGCTAGAGATCCTAGTCCCCCGAACACCGGGGAGCTGTTTTTT. This gives the protein CSARDPSPPNTGELFF.

The chain carries TRBV9 and TRBJ2-5; 11 positions agree with TRBD2. In germline, CDR1 is SGDLS, CDR2 YYNGEE. Germline trimming cut 0 bases from V and 0 bases from J; bases unmatched to any gene: 1. CDR3 length: 16 residues. The CDR3 loop reads CASSVGLAGYQETQYF. As DNA, the CDR3 is TGTGCCAGCAGCGTAGGACTAGCGGGGTACCAAGAGACCCAGTACTTC. The variable domain in full, with the rest retrieved from reference TRBV9 and TRBJ2-5, is DSGVTQTPKHLITATGQRVTLRCSPRSGDLSVYWYQQSLDQGLQFLIQYYNGEERAKGNILERFSAQQFPDLHSELNLSSLELGDSALYFCASSVGLAGYQETQYFGPGTRLLVL.

This clonotype was picked up a small number of times. This sequence joins TRBV4-2 and TRBJ2-1; TRBD1 is a possible D gene (6 bases). The CDR3 runs 17 residues. The germline V and J ends were trimmed by 0 bases and 0 bases, with 12 bases remaining between them. Germline CDR1 reads LGHNA; CDR2 reads YNFKEQ. CDR3 region: CASSQDRGDSSYNEQFF. The CDR3 bases are TGTGCCAGCAGCCAAGACAGGGGCGATAGCTCCTACAATGAGCAGTTCTTC.

This clonotype was observed a few times. This chain connects TRBV3-1 to TRBJ2-7; D is possibly TRBD1 (6 bases). V lost 2 bases to trimming and J lost 10 bases, with 18 bases between them. Germline-derived CDR1 and CDR2 are LGHDT and YNNKEL (reference sequence). The CDR3 consists of 14 residues. CDR3: CASSQRRDKEVQYF. The CDR3 region has the DNA TGTGCCAGCAGCCAACGACGGGACAAGGAAGTTCAGTACTTC.